One and the same sample provided the 11 T cell receptor beta chains below, sequenced in a study of regulatory T cells in long-lasting Graves disease. The TCR beta library used iRepertoire HTBI primers with Arm-PCR amplification of CDR3. From the multiplex PCR reads, TCRdb called clonotypes with MiXCR, one entry per CDR3 protein. The sample gives some 320,000 distinct CDR3 sequences, more than 15% of which show up once; less than 45% is in the top ten. The time point is: newly diagnosed GD, antithyroid drugs for less than 3 months. The TCR library was made from RNA extracted from PBMCs. The sample here was peripheral blood mononuclear cells (PBMCs), taken at new diagnosis, from a patient treated with antithyroid drugs. These receptors were collected from a female donor with Graves disease.

This clonotype occurred many times. V and J are TRBV11-2 and TRBJ2-1; D remains unclear. V lost 0 bases and J 8 bases, leaving 14 bases between the germline ends. This CDR3 is built from 15 residues. Germline CDR1 and CDR2: SGHAT and FQNNGV. Here the CDR3 DNA reads TGTGCCAGCAGCTTAGAGGCAGGAATTCTGGATGAGCAGTTCTTC. It translates to CASSLEAGILDEQFF.

There are many counts of this clonotype. The chain uses TRBV6-2 or TRBV6-3 and TRBJ1-1, with D perhaps matching TRBD1 (5 bases). The V and J ends lost 4 bases and 0 bases respectively, with 21 bases between them. CDR3 length: 18 residues. Germline CDR1 is MNHEY and CDR2 is SVGEGT. CDR3 sequence (DNA): TGTGCCAGCAGTTCTTTACGACTCAGACAGCCCATGAACACTGAAGCTTTCTTT. It encodes CASSSLRLRQPMNTEAFF.

Ten or more counts support this clonotype. The chain has TRBV5-1 and TRBJ1-4, with TRBD1 identical over 7 bases. There are 15 residues in the CDR3. Germline V gene data show CDR1 as SGHRS and CDR2 as YFSETQ. Trimming cost V 4 bases and J 4 bases; bases outside gene matches: 7. The CDR3 DNA sequence: TGCGCCAGCAGCCTTGGACAGGCGCGTAATGAAAAACTGTTTTTT. Amino acids: CASSLGQARNEKLFF.

This clonotype was picked up many times. The chain is built from TRBV6-1 and TRBJ1-5; D is possibly TRBD1 (5 bases). The CDR3 has 19 amino acids. V was cut by 6 bases and J by 0 bases, with 24 bases left in between. CDR1 and CDR2 (germline): MNHNS, SASEGT. This CDR3 reads CASRRGNRTLIYSNQPQHF. CDR3 nucleotide sequence: TGTGCCAGCAGAAGAGGGAACAGGACACTAATCTATAGCAATCAGCCCCAGCATTTT.

This clonotype was detected many times. The rearrangement uses TRBV10-3 and TRBJ1-5, with TRBD1 matching 7 bases. The V and J ends lost 6 bases and 5 bases, in that order; junction bases with no gene match: 10. The CDR3 is 15 amino acids. Germline CDR1 ENHRY, CDR2 SYGVKD. CDR3 in DNA: TGTGCCATCAGGGGAACAGGGGCTGGAGATCAGCCCCAGCATTTT. As protein: CAIRGTGAGDQPQHF.

This clonotype was counted many times. This chain joins TRBV28 and TRBJ1-1; the D is unclear. Germline CDR1 reads MDHEN; CDR2 reads SYDVKM. CDR3 length: 13 amino acids. V was shortened by 4 bases and J by 1 base, with 7 bases between the two germline ends. The DNA of the CDR3 is TGTGCCAGCAGTTCCCTGACGAACACTGAAGCTTTCTTT. As protein: CASSSLTNTEAFF.

This clonotype has a handful of counts. This chain uses TRBV30 with TRBJ1-5, with 7 nucleotides matching TRBD1. The V gene end was trimmed by 0 bases and the J gene end by 0 bases; junction bases not matched to a gene: 11. CDR3 size: 18 residues. Germline V gives CDR1 GTSNPN, CDR2 SVGIG (reference sequence). CDR3 in amino acids: CAWSVYRGRMDSNQPQHF. CDR3 nucleotides: TGTGCCTGGAGTGTTTATAGGGGGCGTATGGATAGCAATCAGCCCCAGCATTTT.

The rearrangement links TRBV12-3 or TRBV12-4 to TRBJ1-6; possibly TRBD1 for D (6 bases). V shed 5 bases and J shed 0 bases, with 8 bases lying between them. The CDR3 totals 15 residues. The CDR3 DNA reads as TGTGCCAGCAGTCAGACAGGCTCCTATAATTCACCCCTCCACTTT. Translating gives CASSQTGSYNSPLHF.

Remarks on this clonotype: Possible read error: a much larger clone is one base away. The CDR3 coding sequence is TGTGCCAGCAGCTTCGGTTGGGGGAGGGACTACGAGCAGTTCTTC. Translating gives CASSFGWGRDYEQFF. This chain uses TRBV7-9 with TRBJ2-3; 7 bases align to TRBD2. The J call could be wrong; TRBJ2-1 is a better fit for the DNA end. This CDR3 contains 15 residues. Per the germline V gene, CDR1 is SEHNR and CDR2 is FQNEAQ (reference sequence).

In this sample, this clonotype turned up many times. V is TRBV20-1 and J is TRBJ1-5; D remains unclear. Germline V gene data show CDR1 as DFQATT and CDR2 as SNEGSKA (reference sequence). The CDR3 sequence is 13 residues long. Trimming shortened V by 4 bases and J by 5 bases, and 12 bases separated the two germline ends. This CDR3 reads CSAIGRRDQPQHF. Written as DNA, the CDR3 is TGCAGTGCTATAGGACGACGTGATCAGCCCCAGCATTTT.

This clonotype has a count of ten or more. The chain couples TRBV3-1 to TRBJ1-2, with 11 bases identical to TRBD1. CDR3 length equals 16 residues. The junction had 9 bases not matched to a gene; V was cut back by 4 bases and J by 5 bases. Germline CDR1 and CDR2: LGHDT and YNNKEL (reference sequence). CDR3 residues: CASSPTGTGGRYGYTF. The CDR3 nucleotides read TGTGCCAGCAGCCCCACCGGGACAGGGGGGCGGTATGGCTACACCTTC.